The clone carrying this T cell receptor beta chain was found a few times. Its antigen is unknown. Trimming at V came to 4 bases and at J to 4 bases, leaving 12 bases not matched to a gene. Germline assignment: CDR1 MNHEY and CDR2 SVGAGI. This CDR3 region has 16 residues. The data originate from a study of cytomegalovirus exposure and HLA in healthy donors. The study's findings and limits: It was shown in a later analysis that HLA-associated TCR beta chains were more clonally expanded than other, equally common chains.

Both 60 Vbeta primers and 13 Jbeta primers went into the PCR. Assay used: immunoSEQ multiplex PCR; TCRdb lists only in-frame clones, some missing. The sample has roughly 86,000 clones; roughly 60% are singletons. Healthy individuals who donated bone marrow served as the donors. The sequence was collected from a woman between 50 and 59 years old in good health and CMV-seropositive. J is TRBJ2-7 and V is TRBV6-5; 8 positions match TRBD2. The sequenced material came from PBMCs. The CDR3 DNA reads as TGTGCCAGCAGTTCACGCCCCAGCGGGGGTCGGTACGAGCAGTACTTC. It specifies CASSSRPSGGRYEQYF.